The rows below give T cell receptor beta chains drawn from one sample of a study of T cell changes during pregnancy in multiple sclerosis. Assay used: immunoSEQ multiplex PCR; TCRdb lists only in-frame clones, some missing. The table lists around 75,000 clones, approximately 88% of them singletons. Sequencing used peripheral blood, obtained in the first trimester of pregnancy. The receptors stem from a female donor in good health, enrolled as a control in a pregnancy study. CDR3s include the opening cysteine and the closing phenylalanine or tryptophan. D genes are given only for firm matches. Clone size, where shown, is once, few, many, or a class for clones that have expanded.

few | - | 14 | TRBJ1-2 | TRBV5-4 | CASSPPGQGYGYTF | TGTGCCAGCAGCCCCCCAGGGCAGGGTTATGGCTACACCTTC
- | - | 13 | TRBJ2-5 | TRBV14 | CASSQDFTVAQYF | TGTGCCAGCAGCCAAGATTTTACAGTAGCCCAGTACTTC
- | TRBD2 | 14 | TRBJ2-5 | TRBV5-1 | CASSPASGVETQYF | TGCGCCAGCAGCCCGGCTAGCGGGGTGGAGACCCAGTACTTC
- | TRBD1 | 14 | TRBJ1-1 | TRBV6-5 | CASRTDRGPTEAFF | TGTGCCAGCAGGACTGACAGGGGGCCAACTGAAGCTTTCTTT
- | TRBD1 | 16 | TRBJ1-2 | TRBV7-2 | CASSYTGTGGGYGYTF | TGTGCCAGCAGCTACACCGGGACAGGGGGTGGTTATGGCTACACCTTC
- | TRBD1 | 16 | TRBJ1-1 | TRBV25-1 | CASSEYSGQGYTEAFF | TGTGCCAGCAGTGAATATTCTGGACAGGGGTACACTGAAGCTTTCTTT
- | - | 13 | TRBJ2-1 | TRBV9 | CASSDEGENEQFF | TGTGCCAGCAGTGACGAGGGGGAAAATGAGCAGTTCTTC
- | - | 15 | TRBJ1-2 | TRBV5-1 | CASSGGTTYLEGYTF | TGCGCCAGCAGCGGCGGGACGACCTACCTGGAGGGCTACACCTTC
- | - | 15 | TRBJ2-1 | TRBV25-1 | CASSDGWLANNEQFF | TGTGCCAGCAGTGACGGGTGGCTAGCGAACAATGAGCAGTTCTTC
few | - | 15 | TRBJ2-1 | TRBV5-1 | CASSLTGAPGNEQFF | TGCGCCAGCAGCTTAACGGGCGCCCCGGGGAATGAGCAGTTCTTC
- | TRBD1 | 16 | TRBJ2-7 | TRBV5-6 | CASSFFGTGGSYEQYF | TGTGCCAGCAGCTTCTTCGGGACAGGGGGCTCCTACGAGCAGTACTTC
once | - | 17 | TRBJ1-2 | TRBV5-1 | CASRPDEGRALGYGYTF | TGCGCCAGCAGACCCGATGAGGGGAGGGCGCTGGGCTATGGCTACACCTTC
- | - | 15 | TRBJ2-3 | TRBV7-9 | CASSLDGGWTDTQYF | TGTGCCAGCAGCTTAGATGGAGGGTGGACGGATACGCAGTATTTT
medium-sized | TRBD1 | 14 | TRBJ1-4 | TRBV19 | CASSTGQGNEKLFF | TGTGCCAGTAGTACGGGACAGGGGAATGAAAAACTGTTTTTT
- | TRBD1 | 14 | TRBJ1-3 | TRBV19 | CASTPTGNGNTIYF | TGTGCCAGTACTCCGACAGGGAATGGAAACACCATATATTTT
once | TRBD1 | 19 | TRBJ2-7 | TRBV27 | CASSPLTGTGLQNSYEQYF | TGTGCCAGCAGTCCGCTAACCGGGACAGGGCTTCAGAACTCCTACGAGCAGTACTTC
- | - | 14 | TRBJ2-1 | TRBV23-1 | CASSLSTAYNEQFF | TGCGCCAGCAGTCTAAGTACTGCGTACAATGAGCAGTTCTTC
- | - | 14 | TRBJ1-1 | TRBV4-1 | CASSHPRTVTEAFF | TGCGCCAGCAGCCACCCCCGGACAGTTACTGAAGCTTTCTTT
- | - | 14 | TRBJ1-5 | TRBV7-2 | CASSLSVSGQPQHF | TGTGCCAGCAGCTTAAGCGTGAGTGGGCAGCCCCAGCATTTT
- | - | 14 | TRBJ2-7 | TRBV28 | CASSLPTLAWEQYF | TGTGCCAGCAGTTTACCCACCTTGGCTTGGGAGCAGTACTTC
- | TRBD1 | 15 | TRBJ2-2 | TRBV28 | CASNPEGADTGELFF | TGTGCCAGCAACCCAGAGGGGGCCGACACCGGGGAGCTGTTTTTT
- | - | 14 | TRBJ1-2 | TRBV6-5 | CASSYGLTGYGYTF | TGTGCCAGCAGTTACGGGCTTACGGGATATGGCTACACCTTC
- | - | 17 | TRBJ2-1 | TRBV7-8 | CASSEIPGLYSYNEQFF | TGTGCCAGCAGCGAAATCCCTGGACTATACTCCTACAATGAGCAGTTCTTC
- | - | 15 | TRBJ2-6 | TRBV6-5 | CATQDRHSGANVLTF | TGTGCCACCCAGGACAGACACTCTGGGGCCAACGTCCTGACTTTC
few | - | 16 | TRBJ1-2 | TRBV9 | CASSDFTGTRGYGYTF | TGTGCCAGCAGCGATTTTACAGGGACCCGAGGCTATGGCTACACCTTC
- | - | 13 | TRBJ1-2 | TRBV7-6 | CASSAYGREGYTF | TGTGCCAGCAGCGCCTACGGGCGGGAAGGCTACACCTTC
- | - | 17 | TRBJ1-4 | TRBV28 | CASLVSGRGTTNEKLFF | TGTGCCAGCCTTGTAAGCGGCCGCGGGACAACTAATGAAAAACTGTTTTTT
- | - | 15 | TRBJ2-6 | TRBV12-2 | CASRYSASGANVLTF | TGTGCAAGTCGCTACTCCGCCTCTGGGGCCAACGTCCTGACTTTC
- | TRBD2 | 16 | TRBJ2-1 | TRBV2 | CASKDRAGGYYNEQFF | TGTGCCAGCAAAGACAGGGCGGGAGGGTACTACAATGAGCAGTTCTTC
- | TRBD2 | 17 | TRBJ2-2 | TRBV4-1 | CASSQVGLARNTGELFF | TGCGCCAGCAGCCAAGTAGGACTAGCGAGGAACACCGGGGAGCTGTTTTTT
once | TRBD1 | 13 | TRBJ1-2 | TRBV4-3 | CTSSRGTAYGYTF | TGCACCAGCAGCCGAGGGACAGCTTATGGCTACACCTTC
- | TRBD1 | 16 | TRBJ1-1 | TRBV19 | CASSIDPDRVNTEAFF | TGTGCCAGTAGTATTGACCCTGACAGGGTGAACACTGAAGCTTTCTTT
- | TRBD2 | 19 | TRBJ2-1 | TRBV7-6 | CASSLRYERGSSSYNEQFF | TGTGCCAGCAGCTTAAGATACGAGCGGGGGTCAAGCTCCTACAATGAGCAGTTCTTC
- | TRBD1 | 15 | TRBJ1-5 | TRBV18 | CASSPGTGGNQPQHF | TGTGCCAGCTCGCCCGGGACAGGGGGCAATCAGCCCCAGCATTTT
once | - | 14 | TRBJ2-5 | TRBV18 | CASSTRVGGETQYF | TGTGCCAGCTCAACCAGGGTTGGTGGAGAGACCCAGTACTTC
- | - | 15 | TRBJ1-1 | TRBV6-5 | CASSYTDTLSTEAFF | TGTGCCAGCAGTTACACGGACACGTTGAGCACTGAAGCTTTCTTT
- | - | 16 | TRBJ2-5 | TRBV14 | CASSQGQLKYQETQYF | TGTGCCAGCAGCCAAGGACAACTTAAGTACCAAGAGACCCAGTACTTC
- | - | 12 | TRBJ2-2 | TRBV29-1 | CSVGLYTGELFF | TGCAGCGTTGGTCTCTACACCGGGGAGCTGTTTTTT
- | - | 14 | TRBJ1-5 | TRBV30 | CAWRTPQGNQPQHF | TGTGCCTGGAGGACCCCTCAGGGAAATCAGCCCCAGCATTTT
- | - | 15 | TRBJ1-1 | TRBV18 | CASSPVPGSGTEAFF | TGTGCCAGCTCACCAGTTCCGGGTTCGGGCACTGAAGCTTTCTTT
- | - | 14 | TRBJ1-1 | TRBV11-2 | CASSLVPMGGGAFF | TGTGCCAGCAGCTTAGTTCCTATGGGGGGGGGAGCTTTCTTT
- | - | 15 | TRBJ2-2 | TRBV5-4 | CASSFRGMNTGELFF | TGTGCCAGCAGCTTCCGGGGGATGAACACCGGGGAGCTGTTTTTT
- | - | 13 | TRBJ1-2 | TRBV6-1 | CASSEEIGDGYTF | TGTGCCAGCAGTGAAGAAATAGGAGATGGCTACACCTTC
- | TRBD1 | 14 | TRBJ2-7 | TRBV7-2 | CASSLRQGAYEQYF | TGTGCCAGCAGCCTCAGACAGGGTGCCTACGAGCAGTACTTC
- | - | 15 | TRBJ1-1 | TRBV6-1 | CASSSPWTGYTEAFF | TGTGCCAGCAGTTCTCCTTGGACGGGATACACTGAAGCTTTCTTT
- | TRBD1 | 15 | TRBJ2-2 | TRBV11-3 | CASSLRQGASGELFF | TGTGCCAGCAGCTTACGACAGGGGGCGTCCGGGGAGCTGTTTTTT
- | - | 14 | TRBJ2-3 | TRBV9 | CASSVAGATDTQYF | TGTGCCAGCAGCGTAGCGGGAGCTACAGATACGCAGTATTTT
- | TRBD1 | 15 | TRBJ1-2 | TRBV6-5 | CASSYSGTADYGYTF | TGTGCCAGCAGTTACTCCGGGACAGCTGACTATGGCTACACCTTC
- | TRBD1 | 15 | TRBJ2-7 | TRBV5-4 | CASSLTGALSYEQYF | TGTGCCAGCAGCCTGACAGGGGCTCTCTCCTACGAGCAGTACTTC
- | - | 14 | TRBJ1-1 | TRBV9 | CASSATGMGTEAFF | TGTGCCAGCAGCGCGACAGGAATGGGGACTGAAGCTTTCTTT
- | TRBD2 | 17 | TRBJ2-1 | TRBV9 | CASSAENGLARIHEQFF | TGTGCCAGCAGCGCAGAGAACGGACTAGCTCGTATCCATGAGCAGTTCTTC
- | TRBD1 | 12 | TRBJ1-2 | TRBV30 | CAWEQGLGGYTF | TGTGCCTGGGAACAGGGGTTAGGTGGCTACACCTTC
- | TRBD1 | 13 | TRBJ2-5 | TRBV27 | CASKTGARETQYF | TGTGCCAGCAAGACAGGGGCGAGGGAGACCCAGTACTTC
- | TRBD1 | 13 | TRBJ2-7 | TRBV25-1 | CASRGAGGDEQYF | TGTGCCAGCAGGGGAGCAGGGGGCGACGAGCAGTACTTC